These 8 T cell receptor beta chains were all obtained from the same sample, sequenced in a study of response to subunit inactivated influenza vaccine. One entry per CDR3 protein results from TCRdb running MiXCR on the RT-PCR reads. This sample yields just under 550,000 distinct CDR3 sequences, of which around 21% are seen a single time; roughly 2.8% belongs to the top ten. This sample was also put to use in a study of T cells expressing NK-cell markers. In that study: The TCR beta cDNA came from 5'RACE template switching with UMIs.

Sequenced material: CD4+ T cells sorted from PBMCs, taken about 13 days after vaccination. The receptors stem from a man in his forties or fifties who received an inactivated influenza vaccine.

A few counts support this clonotype. The chain carries TRBV29-1 and TRBJ2-3, with 8 bases lining up with TRBD2. This CDR3 spans 13 amino acids. Trimming at V came to 6 bases and at J to 5 bases, leaving 7 bases not matched to a gene. CDR1 is SQVTM and CDR2 is ANQGSEA in the germline V gene. The CDR3 coding sequence is TGCAGCGTCACGACTAGCGTGGGAGATACGCAGTATTTT. It codes for CSVTTSVGDTQYF.

This clonotype was detected only a few times. The chain recombines TRBV4-3 with TRBJ2-1; D unresolved. The CDR3 is 15 residues long. In germline, CDR1 is LGHNA, CDR2 YSLEER. V gave up 1 base and J gave up 10 bases, with 17 bases separating them. The CDR3 coding sequence is TGCGCCAGCAGCCAAGGCCTGACCCGATTCAGCGAGCAGTTCTTC. Residues: CASSQGLTRFSEQFF.

This clonotype was counted many times. V usage is TRBV5-1 and J usage is TRBJ2-1; D is ambiguous. The CDR3 loop spans 14 amino acids. Trimming cost V 4 bases and J 1 base, with 9 bases left between them. Germline V lookup: CDR1 SGHRS, CDR2 YFSETQ. CDR3: CASSPPGSYNEQFF. Here the CDR3 DNA reads TGCGCCAGCAGCCCCCCGGGTTCCTACAATGAGCAGTTCTTC.

The CDR3 here is CSASNPGNSPLHF. The CDR3 DNA reads TGCAGTGCTAGCAATCCGGGAAATTCACCCCTCCACTTT. The chain couples TRBV20-1 to TRBJ1-6; D is uncertain. Germline-derived CDR1 and CDR2 are DFQATT and SNEGSKA (reference sequence). V was pared by 3 bases and J by 7 bases, with 10 bases between. The CDR3 consists of 13 residues.

This clonotype was counted only a few times. The CDR3 DNA reads TGCGCCAGCAGGCCAGCGGGGGCGAACACCGGGGAGCTGTTTTTT. Amino acids: CASRPAGANTGELFF. The chain links TRBV5-1 to TRBJ2-2; 8 nucleotides match TRBD2. V was pared by 5 bases and J by 0 bases, with 3 bases of the junction left unmatched. Germline V gives CDR1 SGHRS, CDR2 YFSETQ. This CDR3 is 15 amino acids long.

The V and J genes are TRBV7-8 and TRBJ2-2; possibly TRBD2 for D (5 bases). Germline V gene lookup returns CDR1 SGHVS and CDR2 FQNEAQ. The CDR3 has 15 amino acids. Deletions cut 2 bases from V and 4 bases from J, with 11 bases between. CDR3 nucleotide sequence: TGTGCCAGCAGCTTACTCTCGGCGGGCACCGGGGAGCTGTTTTTT. It codes for CASSLLSAGTGELFF. The complete variable domain, with remaining parts taken from reference TRBV7-8 and TRBJ2-2, reads GAGVSQSPRYKVAKRGQDVALRCDPISGHVSLFWYQQALGQGPEFLTYFQNEAQLDKSGLPSDRFFAERPEGSVSTLKIQRTQQEDSAVYLCASSLLSAGTGELFFGEGSRLTVL.

This clonotype was seen a handful of times. V is TRBV7-8 and J is TRBJ1-2; D ambiguous. V lost 4 bases, J lost 4 bases, and 10 bases lay in between. The germline V gene has CDR1 SGHVS and CDR2 FQNEAQ. The CDR3 totals 13 residues. In DNA form, the CDR3 reads TGTGCCAGCAGCTCCCCTCTGTTCTATGGCTACACCTTC. Residues: CASSSPLFYGYTF.

The gene calls are TRBV10-3 and TRBJ2-3, with D perhaps matching TRBD1 (6 bases). The CDR3 has 14 residues. Trimming pared 6 bases from V and 2 bases from J, leaving 12 bases between. The germline CDR1 and CDR2 sequences are ENHRY and SYGVKD. The CDR3 DNA reads TGTGCCATCAGAAAACAGGGTGTCACAGATACGCAGTATTTT. Translated: CAIRKQGVTDTQYF.